Below are 29 T cell receptor beta chains sequenced from a single sample in a study of CD4 T cells in relation to SARS-CoV-2 and coronaviruses. Method: immunoSEQ multiplex PCR; TCRdb's copy keeps in-frame clones and lacks some. Among about 22,000 clones listed, about 71% were seen once. These receptors have no known antigen. The unexposed donors gave CD4+ T cells in about 2011-2019, prior to COVID-19. CD4+ T cells were isolated from the cells after more than nine days of culture. What was sequenced was CD4+ T cells from PBMCs, cultured in vitro. These receptor sequences come from a human donor in good health.

This clone was seen a handful of times. The V and J genes are TRBV7-2 and TRBJ2-2; 10 bases line up with TRBD2. Trimming removed 5 bases from V and 6 bases from J; junction bases left unmatched: 3. From germline, CDR1 is SGHTA and CDR2 FQGNSA. This CDR3 spans 14 amino acids. Written as DNA, the CDR3 is TGTGCCAGCAGCCTGACTAGCGGGTCCGGGGAGCTGTTTTTT. Translation: CASSLTSGSGELFF.

The J gene is TRBJ1-1, the V gene TRBV19; D gene ambiguous. Germline V lookup: CDR1 LNHDA, CDR2 SQIVND (reference sequence). The V end lost 4 bases, the J end lost 3 bases, and 15 bases lay between the germline ends. This CDR3 is built from 15 residues. The DNA for the CDR3 is TGTGCCAGTAGTACTCCGGGGATATGGGACACTGAAGCTTTCTTT. Its protein product is CASSTPGIWDTEAFF.

The chain recombines TRBV6-5 with TRBJ2-7; TRBD2 agrees at 9 bases. CDR3 length: 14 residues. Germline CDR1 is MNHEY and CDR2 is SVGAGI. Trimming took 4 bases from V and 1 from J; bases not matched to a gene: 2. The CDR3 sequence: CASSSTSGSYEQYF. The CDR3 DNA is TGTGCCAGCAGTTCGACTAGCGGATCCTACGAGCAGTACTTC.

This clone was recorded a few times. In DNA form, the CDR3 reads TGTGCCAGTAGTATCGGAGGACATAATTCACCCCTCCACTTT. This codes for CASSIGGHNSPLHF. The chain has TRBV19 and TRBJ1-6; no clear D. Germline lookup yields CDR1 LNHDA and CDR2 SQIVND (reference sequence). V lost 3 bases, J lost 5 bases, and 8 bases lay in between. The CDR3 is made up of 14 amino acids.

This clone has more than one count but fewer than ten. The genes are TRBV19 and TRBJ1-4; possible D gene TRBD1, 5 bases. Trimming took off 3 bases at V and 6 bases at J, with 17 bases between the two ends. Germline values: CDR1 LNHDA, CDR2 SQIVND (reference sequence). CDR3 size: 16 residues. The CDR3 region has the DNA TGTGCCAGTAGTATGCGAACCGGGACGTTGGATGAAAAACTGTTTTTT. It specifies CASSMRTGTLDEKLFF. Looking up the rest from reference TRBV19 and TRBJ1-4 gives the full variable domain: DGGITQSPKYLFRKEGQNVTLSCEQNLNHDAMYWYRQDPGQGLRLIYYSQIVNDFQKGDIAEGYSVSREKKESFPLTVTSAQKNPTAFYLCASSMRTGTLDEKLFFGSGTQLSVL.

V is TRBV3-1 (or the pseudogene TRBV3-2) and J is TRBJ2-5; no reliable D call. Trimming removed 0 bases from V and 2 bases from J, with 13 bases in between. The germline V gene has CDR1 LGHDT and CDR2 YNNKEL (reference sequence). The CDR3 spans 16 residues. CDR3 bases: TGTGCCAGCAGCCAAGATCGGAACATGAAGCAAGAGACCCAGTACTTC. This encodes CASSQDRNMKQETQYF.

The V and J genes are TRBV2 and TRBJ2-1, with 10 positions matching TRBD2. The CDR3 consists of 14 residues. The V gene's germline CDR1 is SNHLY and CDR2 FYNNEI. V trimming: 6 bases; J trimming: 3 bases; junction bases outside the gene matches: 2. CDR3 bases: TGTGCCAGCAGGGGGACTAGCGTCTACAATGAGCAGTTCTTC. Translation gives CASRGTSVYNEQFF. The full variable domain, with the rest looked up from reference TRBV2 and TRBJ2-1, is EPEVTQTPSHQVTQMGQEVILRCVPISNHLYFYWYRQILGQKVEFLVSFYNNEISEKSEIFDDQFSVERPDGSNFTLKIRSTKLEDSAMYFCASRGTSVYNEQFFGPGTRLTVL.

This chain uses TRBV6-5 with TRBJ2-5, with D perhaps matching TRBD1 or TRBD2 (5 bases each). Trimming took off 7 bases at V and 4 bases at J, with 19 bases between the two ends. This CDR3 has 15 amino acids. CDR1 is MNHEY and CDR2 is SVGAGI in the germline V gene. The CDR3 loop reads CASKLEGTHGETQYF. CDR3 bases: TGTGCCAGCAAACTCGAGGGGACCCACGGAGAGACCCAGTACTTC.

This clone was seen once. The rearrangement joins TRBV7-9 to TRBJ1-1, with 7 bases matching TRBD1. The CDR3 extends over 14 amino acids. The V gene's germline CDR1 is SEHNR and CDR2 FQNEAQ (reference sequence). V lost 2 bases and J lost 2; bases outside the gene matches: 2. The CDR3 loop is CASSLNRGNTEAFF. The CDR3 DNA sequence: TGTGCCAGCAGCTTAAACAGGGGTAACACTGAAGCTTTCTTT. Full variable domain (remainder filled in from reference TRBV7-9 and TRBJ1-1): DTGVSQNPRHKITKRGQNVTFRCDPISEHNRLYWYRQTLGQGPEFLTYFQNEAQLEKSRLLSDRFSAERPKGSFSTLEIQRTEQGDSAMYLCASSLNRGNTEAFFGQGTRLTVV.

The rearrangement links TRBV5-1 to TRBJ2-3; 8 bases align to TRBD2. V trimming: 2 bases; J trimming: 1 base; junction bases outside the gene matches: 6. The CDR3 runs 16 residues. CDR1 is SGHRS, CDR2 YFSETQ, per germline. CDR3 DNA sequence: TGCGCCAGCAGCTTCGGTTTGACTAGCGGCACAGATACGCAGTATTTT. Residues: CASSFGLTSGTDTQYF.

V gene TRBV7-8 combines with J gene TRBJ1-2; no firm D call. The V end was cut by 4 bases, the J end by 0 bases, with 12 bases between. The CDR3 runs 15 residues. CDR1 is SGHVS, CDR2 FQNEAQ, per germline. CDR3 bases: TGTGCCAGCAGCTCCGGGAGTCCAGCTAACTATGGCTACACCTTC. Translated, it gives CASSSGSPANYGYTF. The entire variable domain, with the rest obtained from reference TRBV7-8 and TRBJ1-2, is as follows: GAGVSQSPRYKVAKRGQDVALRCDPISGHVSLFWYQQALGQGPEFLTYFQNEAQLDKSGLPSDRFFAERPEGSVSTLKIQRTQQEDSAVYLCASSSGSPANYGYTFGSGTRLTVV.

The chain recombines TRBV21-1 with TRBJ1-2; no check of the table's D call, TRBD1, against the DNA was made. TRBV21-1 is listed as a pseudogene. The CDR3 contains 15 residues. For the CDR3, the DNA is TGTGCCAGCAGCAATAGTCCAGGCCTGAACTATGGCTACACCTTC. Translating gives CASSNSPGLNYGYTF.

V usage is TRBV5-5 and J usage is TRBJ2-3; 10 nucleotides agree with TRBD1. The germline gives CDR1 SGHKS, CDR2 YYEKEE (reference sequence). CDR3 length: 16 amino acids. J lost 4 bases, V lost 4 bases, and 9 bases had no gene match. The CDR3 region is CASSIRGTGVADTQYF. The DNA for the CDR3 is TGTGCCAGCAGCATTAGGGGGACAGGGGTAGCAGATACGCAGTATTTT.

This clone has just one count. The J gene is TRBJ1-3, the V gene TRBV5-4; D is unclear. This CDR3 is 15 amino acids long. V gave up 1 base and J gave up 2 bases, with 10 bases separating them. Germline loops: CDR1 SGHNT, CDR2 YYREEE (reference sequence). The CDR3 nucleotides are TGTGCCAGCAGCTTGATGGGTGTCCCTGGAAACACCATATATTTT. Encoded protein: CASSLMGVPGNTIYF.

The chain links TRBV18 to TRBJ2-7, with D maybe TRBD1 (6 bases). The germline V and J ends were trimmed by 6 bases and 0 bases, with 12 bases remaining between them. CDR1 KGHSH and CDR2 LQKENI come from the germline V gene. The CDR3 sequence is 14 residues long. CDR3 in DNA: TGTGCCAGCTCTAGCAGGACAGACTCCTACGAGCAGTACTTC. Its translation: CASSSRTDSYEQYF.

This chain connects TRBV7-2 to TRBJ2-7, with TRBD1 identical over 9 bases. Germline-derived CDR1 and CDR2 are SGHTA and FQGNSA. Trimming took 2 bases from V and 3 from J; bases not matched to a gene: 5. The CDR3 runs to 15 residues. The CDR3 DNA sequence: TGTGCCAGCAGCTTAATTGGGACAGGGATCTACGAGCAGTACTTC. It is translated as CASSLIGTGIYEQYF.

The CDR3 protein is CASSSTGVSNQPQHF. CDR3 nucleotides: TGTGCCAGCAGCTCGACAGGGGTAAGCAATCAGCCCCAGCATTTT. The chain couples TRBV5-6 to TRBJ1-5; 8 nucleotides align to TRBD1. The CDR3 length is 15 residues. V gave up 3 bases and J gave up 1 base; unmatched junction bases: 3. The germline V gene has CDR1 SGHDT and CDR2 YYEEEE. The variable domain in full, completed from reference TRBV5-6 and TRBJ1-5, reads DAGVTQSPTHLIKTRGQQVTLRCSPKSGHDTVSWYQQALGQGPQFIFQYYEEEERQRGNFPDRFSGHQFPNYSSELNVNALLLGDSALYLCASSSTGVSNQPQHFGDGTRLSIL.

The chain joins TRBV30 to TRBJ2-5; maybe TRBD2 (5 bases). This CDR3 contains 13 residues. Trimming cost V 0 bases and J 7 bases, with 12 bases left between them. Germline CDR1 GTSNPN, CDR2 SVGIG (reference sequence). In DNA, the CDR3 is TGTGCCTGGAGTGTACCTAGCACGGTGACCCAGTACTTC. As protein: CAWSVPSTVTQYF. Full variable domain (rest looked up from reference TRBV30 and TRBJ2-5): SQTIHQWPATLVQPVGSPLSLECTVEGTSNPNLYWYRQAAGRGLQLLFYSVGIGQISSEVPQNLSASRPQDRQFILSSKKLLLSDSGFYLCAWSVPSTVTQYFGPGTRLLVL.

The CDR3 DNA reads TGTGCCAGCAGTCCGGGGGGACAGTCCCAGTCCTACGAGCAGTACTTC. It is translated as CASSPGGQSQSYEQYF. The rearrangement uses TRBV28 and TRBJ2-7, with D perhaps TRBD1 or TRBD2 (7 bases each). The CDR3 loop spans 16 amino acids. Germline loops: CDR1 MDHEN, CDR2 SYDVKM. V lost 5 bases and J lost 1, with 18 bases in between. Full variable domain (outside the CDR3, taken from reference TRBV28 and TRBJ2-7): DVKVTQSSRYLVKRTGEKVFLECVQDMDHENMFWYRQDPGLGLRLIYFSYDVKMKEKGDIPEGYSVSREKKERFSLILESASTNQTSMYLCASSPGGQSQSYEQYFGPGTRLTVT.

The CDR3 region has the DNA TGCGCCAGCAGCTTCAGCGGGACAGGTGAAGAGACCCAGTACTTC. Translated: CASSFSGTGEETQYF. The chain employs TRBV5-1 and TRBJ2-5; possibly TRBD1 for D (8 bases). CDR1 and CDR2 from the germline V gene are SGHRS and YFSETQ. This CDR3 contains 15 residues. V dropped 2 bases and J dropped 3 bases, with 14 bases sitting between them.

The rearrangement joins TRBV2 to TRBJ2-7; D is possibly TRBD1 or TRBD2 (5 bases each). Trimming left V 4 bases short and J 6 bases short, with 10 bases between. Germline V gene data show CDR1 as SNHLY and CDR2 as FYNNEI. The CDR3 has 12 residues. CDR3 coding DNA: TGTGCCAGCAGTGTGGGGGTTGTCGAGCAGTACTTC. Residues: CASSVGVVEQYF.

The chain links TRBV5-1 to TRBJ2-1, with 11 nucleotides matching TRBD2. The V segment lost 4 bases and the J segment 9 bases; nucleotides outside the gene matches: 12. Germline V gene sequence: CDR1 SGHRS, CDR2 YFSETQ. CDR3 length: 16 amino acids. The CDR3 sequence is CASSPEVSGGASEQFF. The CDR3 nucleotides read TGCGCCAGCAGCCCGGAGGTTAGCGGGGGGGCCAGTGAGCAGTTCTTC.

The chain combines TRBV19 with TRBJ2-2; D gene uncertain. The CDR3 has 15 amino acids. CDR1 and CDR2 (germline): LNHDA, SQIVND (reference sequence). Trimming left V 9 bases short and J 0 bases short, with 14 bases between. CDR3: CASLDGSANTGELFF. The CDR3 DNA follows: TGTGCCAGCCTAGACGGGTCCGCGAACACCGGGGAGCTGTTTTTT.

The V call is TRBV3-1 (or the pseudogene TRBV3-2), the J call TRBJ1-1; D perhaps matches TRBD1 (5 bases). Germline loops: CDR1 LGHDT, CDR2 YNNKEL (reference sequence). CDR3 length: 15 amino acids. V gave up 2 bases and J gave up 4 bases, with 14 bases separating them. CDR3 coding DNA: TGTGCCAGCAGCCAATTCGCAGGGCTGAGCACTGAAGCTTTCTTT. The encoded protein is CASSQFAGLSTEAFF.

The genes are TRBV27 and TRBJ2-1; D call uncertain. The V gene's germline CDR1 is MNHEY and CDR2 SMNVEV (reference sequence). The ends were cut back, 0 bases at V and 0 bases at J, with 9 bases in the middle. The CDR3 is 16 amino acids. The CDR3 reads CASSLSRLRSYNEQFF. DNA of the CDR3: TGTGCCAGCAGTTTATCCAGACTTCGCTCCTACAATGAGCAGTTCTTC.

This clone has only one observation. This chain connects TRBV12-5 to TRBJ1-1; D possibly corresponds to TRBD1 (6 bases). Germline CDR1 LGHNT, CDR2 FRNRAP. The CDR3 consists of 13 residues. Trimming left V 8 bases short and J 2 bases short, with 12 bases between. The CDR3 region is CASKGGGNTEAFF. The CDR3 DNA follows: TGTGCTAGTAAAGGGGGGGGTAACACTGAAGCTTTCTTT.

This clone was counted a few times. V and J are TRBV2 and TRBJ1-3; 7 positions agree with TRBD1. The ends lost 6 bases at V and 2 bases at J; junction bases unmatched: 7. In germline, CDR1 is SNHLY, CDR2 FYNNEI. This CDR3 comprises 15 residues. The CDR3 DNA sequence: TGTGCCAGCAGCAAGATACAGGGGACTGGAAACACCATATATTTT. It encodes CASSKIQGTGNTIYF. Looking up the rest from reference TRBV2 and TRBJ1-3 gives the full variable domain: EPEVTQTPSHQVTQMGQEVILRCVPISNHLYFYWYRQILGQKVEFLVSFYNNEISEKSEIFDDQFSVERPDGSNFTLKIRSTKLEDSAMYFCASSKIQGTGNTIYFGEGSWLTVV.

V and J are TRBV18 and TRBJ2-3; TRBD2 is a possible D gene (6 bases). Germline V CDR1 and CDR2: KGHSH, LQKENI. The CDR3 has 14 amino acids. Trimming took 3 bases from V and 7 from J, leaving 14 bases between them. The CDR3 region has the DNA TGTGCCAGCTCACCGGAGGGGCGAGGAAATACGCAGTATTTT. It yields the protein CASSPEGRGNTQYF.

This rearrangement joins TRBV6-2 or TRBV6-3 to TRBJ2-6; 11 positions match TRBD2. This CDR3 comprises 16 residues. Germline V CDR1 and CDR2: MNHEY, SVGEGT. V was pared by 6 bases and J by 0 bases, with 1 base of the junction left unmatched. The CDR3 DNA reads TGTGCCAGCAGCCTAGCGGGGGGCTCTGGGGCCAACGTCCTGACTTTC. Encoded protein: CASSLAGGSGANVLTF.